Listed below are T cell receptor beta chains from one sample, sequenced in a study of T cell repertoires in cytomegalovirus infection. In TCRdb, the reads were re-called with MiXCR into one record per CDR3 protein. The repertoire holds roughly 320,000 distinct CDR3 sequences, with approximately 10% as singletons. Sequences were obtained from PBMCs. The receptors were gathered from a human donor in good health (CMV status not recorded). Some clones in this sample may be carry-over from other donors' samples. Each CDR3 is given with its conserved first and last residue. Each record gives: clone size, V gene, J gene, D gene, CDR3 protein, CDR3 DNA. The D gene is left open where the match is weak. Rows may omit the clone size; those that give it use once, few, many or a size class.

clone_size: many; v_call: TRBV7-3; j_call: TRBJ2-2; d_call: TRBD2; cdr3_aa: CASSPFLAGAKNTGELFF; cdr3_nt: TGTGCCAGCAGCCCCTTCTTAGCGGGGGCCAAGAACACCGGGGAGCTGTTTTTT
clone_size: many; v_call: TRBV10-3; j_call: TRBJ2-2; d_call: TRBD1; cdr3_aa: CAISETGAPNTGELFF; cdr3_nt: TGTGCCATCAGTGAGACAGGGGCACCGAACACCGGGGAGCTGTTTTTT
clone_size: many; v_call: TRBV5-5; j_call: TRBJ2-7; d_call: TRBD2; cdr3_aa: CASSLGTTSSYEQYF; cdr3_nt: TGTGCCAGCAGCTTAGGGACTACCAGCTCCTACGAGCAGTACTTC
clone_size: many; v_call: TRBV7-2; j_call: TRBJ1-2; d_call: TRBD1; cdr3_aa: CASSRDRAAGGYTF; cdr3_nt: TGTGCCAGCAGCCGTGACAGGGCCGCGGGAGGCTACACCTTC
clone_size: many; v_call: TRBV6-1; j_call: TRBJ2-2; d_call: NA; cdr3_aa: CASSDVGGSPGELFF; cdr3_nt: TGTGCCAGCAGCGACGTGGGGGGCAGTCCCGGGGAGCTGTTTTTT
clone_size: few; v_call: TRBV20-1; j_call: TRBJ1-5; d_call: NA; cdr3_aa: CSASMGRVNQPQHF; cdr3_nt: TGCAGTGCTAGTATGGGCAGGGTGAATCAGCCCCAGCATTTT
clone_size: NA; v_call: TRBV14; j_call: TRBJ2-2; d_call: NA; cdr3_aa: CASSQFGSGELFF; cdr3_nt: TGTGCCAGCAGCCAATTCGGGTCCGGGGAGCTGTTTTTT
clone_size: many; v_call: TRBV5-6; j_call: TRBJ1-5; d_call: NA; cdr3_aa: CASSFDRNQPQHF; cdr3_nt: TGTGCCAGCAGCTTTGACAGAAATCAGCCCCAGCATTTT
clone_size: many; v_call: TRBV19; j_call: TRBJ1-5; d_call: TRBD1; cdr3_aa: CASSSPRSGGAYSNQPQHF; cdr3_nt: TGTGCCAGTAGTTCACCCCGGTCAGGGGGTGCCTATAGCAATCAGCCCCAGCATTTT
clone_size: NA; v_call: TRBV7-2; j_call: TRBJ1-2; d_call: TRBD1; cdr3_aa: CASSLSRGRLYGYTF; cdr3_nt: TGTGCCAGCAGCTTATCCAGGGGGAGACTCTATGGCTACACCTTC
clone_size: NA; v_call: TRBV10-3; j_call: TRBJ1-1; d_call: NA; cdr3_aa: CAISAEGLTEAFF; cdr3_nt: TGTGCCATCAGTGCGGAAGGGCTCACTGAAGCTTTCTTT
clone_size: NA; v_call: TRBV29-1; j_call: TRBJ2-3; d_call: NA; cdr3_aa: CSVEEGMADTQYF; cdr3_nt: TGCAGCGTTGAGGAGGGGATGGCAGATACGCAGTATTTT
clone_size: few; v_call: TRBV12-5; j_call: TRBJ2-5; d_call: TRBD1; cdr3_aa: CASGSDDRAQYF; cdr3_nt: TGTGCTAGTGGTTCCGACGACAGGGCCCAGTACTTC
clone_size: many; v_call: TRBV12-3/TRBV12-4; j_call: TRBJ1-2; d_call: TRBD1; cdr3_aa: CASSFGQGPYGYTF; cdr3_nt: TGTGCCAGCAGTTTTGGACAGGGTCCCTATGGCTACACCTTC
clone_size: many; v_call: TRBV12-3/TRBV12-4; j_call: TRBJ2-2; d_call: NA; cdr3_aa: CASRISPGELFF; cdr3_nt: TGTGCCAGCAGAATCTCCCCCGGGGAGCTGTTTTTT
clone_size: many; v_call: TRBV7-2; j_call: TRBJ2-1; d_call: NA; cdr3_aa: CASSPDIFPYNEQFF; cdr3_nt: TGTGCCAGCAGCCCCGATATATTCCCTTACAATGAGCAGTTCTTC
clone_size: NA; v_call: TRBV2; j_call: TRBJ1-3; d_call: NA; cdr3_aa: CASSLPPRETGNTIYF; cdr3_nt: TGTGCCAGCAGTCTCCCTCCCCGGGAGACTGGAAACACCATATATTTT
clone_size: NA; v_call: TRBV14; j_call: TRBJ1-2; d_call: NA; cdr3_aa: CASSPPVGRRGGYTF; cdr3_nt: TGTGCCAGCAGCCCTCCCGTGGGCAGGAGAGGGGGCTACACCTTC
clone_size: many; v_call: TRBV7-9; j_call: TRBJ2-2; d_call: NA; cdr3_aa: CASSLDQIGELFF; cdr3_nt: TGTGCCAGCAGCTTAGACCAGATCGGGGAGCTGTTTTTT
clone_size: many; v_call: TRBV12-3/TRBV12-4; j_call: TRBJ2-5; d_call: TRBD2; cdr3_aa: CASSSGLALWGTQYF; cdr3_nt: TGTGCCAGCAGCTCGGGACTAGCCCTCTGGGGGACCCAGTACTTC
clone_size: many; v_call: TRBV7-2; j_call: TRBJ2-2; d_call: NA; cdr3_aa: CASSLGAFWTGELFF; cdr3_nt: TGTGCCAGCAGCTTAGGTGCTTTCTGGACCGGGGAGCTGTTTTTT
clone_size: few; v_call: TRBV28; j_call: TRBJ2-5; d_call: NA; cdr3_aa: CASTPSEGGPPRETQYF; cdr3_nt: TGTGCCAGCACCCCTTCGGAGGGGGGACCCCCAAGAGAGACCCAGTACTTC
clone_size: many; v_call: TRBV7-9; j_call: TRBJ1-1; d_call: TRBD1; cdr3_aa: CASSLSGQVGTEAFF; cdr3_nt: TGTGCCAGCAGCCTTTCTGGACAGGTGGGCACTGAAGCTTTCTTT
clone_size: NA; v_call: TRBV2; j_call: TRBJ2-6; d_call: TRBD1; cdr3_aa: CASRDRAPSGANVLTF; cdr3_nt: TGTGCCAGCAGGGACAGGGCTCCCTCTGGGGCCAACGTCCTGACTTTC
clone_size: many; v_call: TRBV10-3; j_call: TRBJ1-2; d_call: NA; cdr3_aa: CAISDASASRRGYTF; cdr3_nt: TGTGCCATCAGTGACGCCTCGGCCTCACGGCGGGGCTACACCTTC
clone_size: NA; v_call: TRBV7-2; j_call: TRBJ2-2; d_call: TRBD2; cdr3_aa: CASSLYRTSNSAELFF; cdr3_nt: TGTGCCAGCAGCTTATATCGGACTAGTAATTCCGCGGAGCTGTTTTTT
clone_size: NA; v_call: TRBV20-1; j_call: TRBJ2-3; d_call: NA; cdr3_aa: CSAPVVGTQYF; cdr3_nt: TGCAGTGCCCCCGTGGTTGGTACGCAGTATTTT
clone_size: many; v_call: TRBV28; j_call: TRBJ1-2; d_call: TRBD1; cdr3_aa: CASSFGTVYGYTF; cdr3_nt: TGTGCCAGCAGTTTCGGGACAGTTTATGGCTACACCTTC
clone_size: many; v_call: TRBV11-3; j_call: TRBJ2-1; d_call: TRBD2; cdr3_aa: CASSPRGPTSGGARYNEQFF; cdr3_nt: TGTGCCAGCAGCCCCCGGGGGCCTACTAGCGGGGGGGCCAGGTACAATGAGCAGTTCTTC
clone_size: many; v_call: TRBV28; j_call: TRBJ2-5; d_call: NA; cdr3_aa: CASSFGALETQYF; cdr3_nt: TGTGCCAGCAGTTTCGGGGCGTTGGAGACCCAGTACTTC
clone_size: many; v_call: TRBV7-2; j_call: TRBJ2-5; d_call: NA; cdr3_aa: CASSLVGRPETQYF; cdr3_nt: TGTGCCAGCAGCTTAGTCGGTAGGCCCGAGACCCAGTACTTC
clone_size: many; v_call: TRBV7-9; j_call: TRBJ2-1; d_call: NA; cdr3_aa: CASSPLGASYNEQFF; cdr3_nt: TGTGCCAGCAGCCCACTCGGGGCCTCCTACAATGAGCAGTTCTTC
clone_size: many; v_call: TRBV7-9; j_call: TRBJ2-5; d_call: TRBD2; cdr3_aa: CASSRFSGGAIVTQETQYF; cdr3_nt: TGTGCCAGCAGCCGATTTTCCGGGGGGGCCATTGTGACTCAAGAGACCCAGTACTTC
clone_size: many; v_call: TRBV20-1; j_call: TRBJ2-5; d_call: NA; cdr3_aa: CSARATGRETQYF; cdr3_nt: TGCAGTGCTAGAGCCACAGGGAGAGAGACCCAGTACTTC
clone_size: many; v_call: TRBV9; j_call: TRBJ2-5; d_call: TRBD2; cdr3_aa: CASSGGLAGGHNQYF; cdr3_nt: TGTGCCAGCAGCGGCGGACTAGCGGGGGGCCACAACCAGTACTTC
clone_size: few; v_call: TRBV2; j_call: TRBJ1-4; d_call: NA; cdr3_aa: CASRPQAATNEKLFF; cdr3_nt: TGTGCCAGCAGACCTCAGGCTGCAACTAATGAAAAACTGTTTTTT
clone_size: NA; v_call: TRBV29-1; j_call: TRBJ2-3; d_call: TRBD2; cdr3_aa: CSVEGGGRTDTQYF; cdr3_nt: TGCAGCGTTGAGGGCGGGGGACGCACAGATACGCAGTATTTT
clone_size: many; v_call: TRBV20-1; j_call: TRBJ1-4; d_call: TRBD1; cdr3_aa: CSAKGQGHEKLFF; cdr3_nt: TGCAGTGCTAAGGGACAGGGTCATGAAAAACTGTTTTTT
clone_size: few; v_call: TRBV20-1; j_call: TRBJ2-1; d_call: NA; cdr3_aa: CSAPEGGGSSYNEQFF; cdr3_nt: TGCAGTGCTCCGGAGGGGGGGGGGAGCTCCTACAATGAGCAGTTCTTC
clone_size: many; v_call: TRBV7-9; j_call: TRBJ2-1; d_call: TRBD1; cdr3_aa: CASPPAMGQGVNEQFF; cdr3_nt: TGTGCCAGCCCCCCCGCTATGGGACAGGGGGTCAATGAGCAGTTCTTC
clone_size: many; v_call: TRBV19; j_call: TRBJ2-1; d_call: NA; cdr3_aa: CASSISQGSSYNEQFF; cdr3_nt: TGTGCCAGTAGTATTAGCCAGGGAAGCTCCTACAATGAGCAGTTCTTC
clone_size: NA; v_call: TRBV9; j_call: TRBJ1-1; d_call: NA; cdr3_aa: CASSVAGEGSTEAFF; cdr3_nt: TGTGCCAGCAGCGTAGCTGGTGAGGGCAGCACTGAAGCTTTCTTT
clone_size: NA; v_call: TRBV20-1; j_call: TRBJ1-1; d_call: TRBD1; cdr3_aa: CGISGQGNTEAFF; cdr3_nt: TGCGGGATTTCGGGACAGGGGAACACTGAAGCTTTCTTT
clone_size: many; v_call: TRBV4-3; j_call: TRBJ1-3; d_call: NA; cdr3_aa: CASSQESGNTIYF; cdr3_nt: TGCGCCAGCAGCCAAGAGTCGGGAAACACCATATATTTT
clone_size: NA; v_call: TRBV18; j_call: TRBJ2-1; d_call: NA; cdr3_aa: CASSPETSYNEQFF; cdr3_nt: TGTGCCAGCTCACCTGAGACTTCCTACAATGAGCAGTTCTTC
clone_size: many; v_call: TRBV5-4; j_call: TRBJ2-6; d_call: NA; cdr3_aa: CATLSLTNSDSGANVLTF; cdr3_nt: TGTGCCACTCTGAGCTTGACGAACTCCGACTCTGGGGCCAACGTCCTGACTTTC
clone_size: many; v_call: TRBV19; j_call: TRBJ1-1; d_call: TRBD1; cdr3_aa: CASRTGGANTEAFF; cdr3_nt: TGTGCCAGTAGGACAGGGGGCGCGAACACTGAAGCTTTCTTT
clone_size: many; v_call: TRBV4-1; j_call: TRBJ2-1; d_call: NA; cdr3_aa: CASSQGGGAGWNEQFF; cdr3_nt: TGCGCCAGCAGCCAAGGGGGGGGGGCGGGTTGGAATGAGCAGTTCTTC
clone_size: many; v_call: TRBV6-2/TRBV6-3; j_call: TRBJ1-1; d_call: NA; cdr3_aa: CASSRDLPTPLF; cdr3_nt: TGTGCCAGCAGTAGGGATCTTCCGACTCCCCTCTTT
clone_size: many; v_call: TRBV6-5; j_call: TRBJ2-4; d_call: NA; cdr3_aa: CASSYSGGRDIQYF; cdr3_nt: TGTGCCAGCAGTTACTCGGGGGGTAGGGACATTCAGTACTTC
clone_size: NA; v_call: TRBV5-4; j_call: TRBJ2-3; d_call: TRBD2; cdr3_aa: CASSFGTSVADTQYF; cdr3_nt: TGTGCCAGCAGCTTCGGGACTAGTGTTGCAGATACGCAGTATTTT
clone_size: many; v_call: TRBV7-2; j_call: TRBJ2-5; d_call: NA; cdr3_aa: CASSFQETQYF; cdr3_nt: TGTGCCAGCAGCTTCCAAGAGACCCAGTACTTC
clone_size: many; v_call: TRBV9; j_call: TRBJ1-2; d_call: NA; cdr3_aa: CASSDGIYYGYTF; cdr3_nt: TGTGCCAGCAGCGACGGGATTTACTATGGCTACACCTTC
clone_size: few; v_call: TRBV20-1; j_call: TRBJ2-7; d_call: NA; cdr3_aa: CSASQDAYEQYF; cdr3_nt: TGCAGTGCTAGTCAGGATGCCTACGAGCAGTACTTC
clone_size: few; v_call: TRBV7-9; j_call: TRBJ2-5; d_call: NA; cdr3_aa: CASTAFEETQYF; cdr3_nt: TGTGCCAGCACCGCCTTTGAAGAGACCCAGTACTTC